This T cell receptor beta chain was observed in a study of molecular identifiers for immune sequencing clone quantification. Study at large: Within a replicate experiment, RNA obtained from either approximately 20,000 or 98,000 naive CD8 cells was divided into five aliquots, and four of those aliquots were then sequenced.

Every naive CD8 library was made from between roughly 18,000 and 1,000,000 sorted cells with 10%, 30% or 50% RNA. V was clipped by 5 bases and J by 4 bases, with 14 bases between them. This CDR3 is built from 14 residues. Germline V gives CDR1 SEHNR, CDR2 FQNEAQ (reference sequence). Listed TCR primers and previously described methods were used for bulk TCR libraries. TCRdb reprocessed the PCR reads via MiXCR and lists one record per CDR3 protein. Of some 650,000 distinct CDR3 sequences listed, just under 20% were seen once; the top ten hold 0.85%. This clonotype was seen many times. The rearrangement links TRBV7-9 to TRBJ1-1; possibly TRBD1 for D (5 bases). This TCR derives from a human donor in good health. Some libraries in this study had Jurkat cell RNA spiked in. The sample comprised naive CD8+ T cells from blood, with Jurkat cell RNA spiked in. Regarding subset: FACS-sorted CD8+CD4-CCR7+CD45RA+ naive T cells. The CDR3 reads CASSPTTDLTEAFF. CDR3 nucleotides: TGTGCCAGCAGCCCGACGACAGACCTCACTGAAGCTTTCTTT.